The 12 T cell receptor beta chains below come from one sample, sequenced in a study of blood T cells in healthy people across ages. A second PCR, run for 7 to 11 cycles, used a sample-barcoded 5' primer plus a J-beta primer mix. Each CDR3 protein is one row after TCRdb ran MiXCR on the 5' RACE reads. The sample includes around 580,000 distinct CDR3 sequences, under 55% seen only once; the top ten take under 30%. Sequenced material: blood. The receptor set was obtained from an elderly man in good health.

The V call is TRBV5-1, the J call TRBJ2-3; the match to TRBD2 covers 15 bases. The V and J ends lost 4 bases and 4 bases, in that order; junction bases with no gene match: 7. The CDR3 loop spans 17 amino acids. Germline lookup yields CDR1 SGHRS and CDR2 YFSETQ. The DNA of the CDR3 is TGCGCCAGCAGCCTACCGGGACTAGCGGGGGGCGCAGATACGCAGTATTTT. Its protein product is CASSLPGLAGGADTQYF.

This rearrangement joins TRBV9 to TRBJ2-1; D uncertain. This CDR3 region has 11 residues. Germline values: CDR1 SGDLS, CDR2 YYNGEE. V was cut by 4 bases and J by 9 bases, with 8 bases left in between. CDR3 DNA: TGTGCCAGCAGCACCCACAGTGAGCAGTTCTTC. Protein product: CASSTHSEQFF.

The chain joins TRBV6-2 or TRBV6-3 to TRBJ2-7; TRBD1 matches 8 bases. The germline CDR1 and CDR2 sequences are MNHEY and SVGEGT. The CDR3 totals 16 residues. V lost 4 bases to trimming and J lost 2 bases; unmatched junction nucleotides: 10. The CDR3 nucleotides read TGTGCCAGCAGTTGGACAGGGAGATATATGACCTACGAGCAGTACTTC. Translation: CASSWTGRYMTYEQYF.

This clonotype was recorded many times. The J gene is TRBJ2-7, the V gene TRBV6-5, with unresolved D. CDR3 size: 11 residues. Trimming shortened V by 8 bases and J by 6 bases, and 11 bases separated the two germline ends. Germline V CDR1 and CDR2: MNHEY, SVGAGI. This CDR3 is CASGKTREQYF. CDR3 coding DNA: TGTGCCAGCGGAAAAACTCGCGAGCAGTACTTC.

Ten or more counts support this clonotype. The rearrangement links TRBV25-1 to TRBJ2-1; 9 bases line up with TRBD1. V shed 3 bases and J 7 bases; nucleotides not matched to a gene: 4. Germline V CDR1 and CDR2: MGHDK, SYGVNS. This CDR3 contains 14 residues. CDR3 protein: CASSDGQGRNEQFF. The CDR3, as DNA: TGTGCCAGCAGTGACGGACAGGGGCGGAATGAGCAGTTCTTC.

The chain joins TRBV7-9 to TRBJ2-1; 10 bases fit TRBD2. Unmatched junction bases numbered 18, after V lost 3 bases and J lost 13 bases. CDR1 is SEHNR and CDR2 is FQNEAQ in the germline V gene (reference sequence). The CDR3 is 17 residues long. CDR3 nucleotides: TGTGCCAGCAGCTTGGAAACCGGGACTAGCGTCAAAGAGACCCAGTTCTTC. Amino acid sequence: CASSLETGTSVKETQFF.

The V and J genes are TRBV6-6 and TRBJ1-5; TRBD1 matches at 7 bases. Trimming cost V 2 bases and J 5 bases; bases outside gene matches: 6. CDR3 length: 15 amino acids. Germline V gene lookup returns CDR1 MNHNY and CDR2 SVGAGI (reference sequence). The CDR3 DNA reads as TGTGCCAGCAGTTACCAGGGAGGGGGCGATCAGCCCCAGCATTTT. Translating it yields CASSYQGGGDQPQHF.

This clonotype was detected a few times. J is TRBJ2-1 and V is TRBV4-1; 7 nucleotides agree with TRBD2. The V gene's germline CDR1 is MGHRA and CDR2 YSYEKL. The CDR3 runs to 16 residues. Trimming cost V 0 bases and J 8 bases; bases outside gene matches: 10. CDR3 nucleotide sequence: TGCGCCAGCAGCCAAGAGTGGTCTAGCGGCCGGGATGAGCAGTTCTTC. It translates to CASSQEWSSGRDEQFF.

Remarks on this clonotype: A clone one base away is much larger, so this may be a read error. The V call is TRBV6-6, the J call TRBJ2-7; weak D call: TRBD2 (5 bases). The CDR3 has 14 residues. Germline V lookup: CDR1 MNHNY, CDR2 SVGAGI (reference sequence). V lost 6 bases, J lost 7 bases, and 19 bases lay in between. The CDR3, as DNA: TGTGCCAGCAGACCGGCTGGTGGAAGAGGGGAGCAGTACTTC. Translation gives CASRPAGGRGEQYF.

The rearrangement uses TRBV14 and TRBJ2-5; no clear D gene. Per germline, CDR1 SGHDN and CDR2 FVKESK. The CDR3 sequence is 14 residues long. Trimming stripped 1 base from V and 6 bases from J, with 12 bases between. The CDR3 nucleotides read TGTGCCAGCAGCCAAGGCCCAGCCCGGAAGACCCAGTACTTC. This translates into CASSQGPARKTQYF.

With regard to this clonotype: Mismatch with germline at one junction end may stem from a read error. The genes are TRBV9 and TRBJ1-6; 7 bases match TRBD1. The CDR3 runs to 13 residues. Germline CDR1 is SGDLS and CDR2 is YYNGEE. The CDR3 spells CASSSDRLPPPHF. Here the CDR3 DNA reads TGTGCCAGCAGCTCGGACAGGCTTCCACCCCCCCACTTT.

This clonotype was recorded many times. The V gene is TRBV7-2, the J gene TRBJ1-1; D not certain. Germline V lookup: CDR1 SGHTA, CDR2 FQGNSA. V lost 6 bases, J lost 0 bases, and 11 bases lay in between. The CDR3 contains 14 residues. CDR3 residues: CASRSERLNTEAFF. The CDR3 region has the DNA TGTGCCAGCAGGTCGGAACGGTTGAACACTGAAGCTTTCTTT.